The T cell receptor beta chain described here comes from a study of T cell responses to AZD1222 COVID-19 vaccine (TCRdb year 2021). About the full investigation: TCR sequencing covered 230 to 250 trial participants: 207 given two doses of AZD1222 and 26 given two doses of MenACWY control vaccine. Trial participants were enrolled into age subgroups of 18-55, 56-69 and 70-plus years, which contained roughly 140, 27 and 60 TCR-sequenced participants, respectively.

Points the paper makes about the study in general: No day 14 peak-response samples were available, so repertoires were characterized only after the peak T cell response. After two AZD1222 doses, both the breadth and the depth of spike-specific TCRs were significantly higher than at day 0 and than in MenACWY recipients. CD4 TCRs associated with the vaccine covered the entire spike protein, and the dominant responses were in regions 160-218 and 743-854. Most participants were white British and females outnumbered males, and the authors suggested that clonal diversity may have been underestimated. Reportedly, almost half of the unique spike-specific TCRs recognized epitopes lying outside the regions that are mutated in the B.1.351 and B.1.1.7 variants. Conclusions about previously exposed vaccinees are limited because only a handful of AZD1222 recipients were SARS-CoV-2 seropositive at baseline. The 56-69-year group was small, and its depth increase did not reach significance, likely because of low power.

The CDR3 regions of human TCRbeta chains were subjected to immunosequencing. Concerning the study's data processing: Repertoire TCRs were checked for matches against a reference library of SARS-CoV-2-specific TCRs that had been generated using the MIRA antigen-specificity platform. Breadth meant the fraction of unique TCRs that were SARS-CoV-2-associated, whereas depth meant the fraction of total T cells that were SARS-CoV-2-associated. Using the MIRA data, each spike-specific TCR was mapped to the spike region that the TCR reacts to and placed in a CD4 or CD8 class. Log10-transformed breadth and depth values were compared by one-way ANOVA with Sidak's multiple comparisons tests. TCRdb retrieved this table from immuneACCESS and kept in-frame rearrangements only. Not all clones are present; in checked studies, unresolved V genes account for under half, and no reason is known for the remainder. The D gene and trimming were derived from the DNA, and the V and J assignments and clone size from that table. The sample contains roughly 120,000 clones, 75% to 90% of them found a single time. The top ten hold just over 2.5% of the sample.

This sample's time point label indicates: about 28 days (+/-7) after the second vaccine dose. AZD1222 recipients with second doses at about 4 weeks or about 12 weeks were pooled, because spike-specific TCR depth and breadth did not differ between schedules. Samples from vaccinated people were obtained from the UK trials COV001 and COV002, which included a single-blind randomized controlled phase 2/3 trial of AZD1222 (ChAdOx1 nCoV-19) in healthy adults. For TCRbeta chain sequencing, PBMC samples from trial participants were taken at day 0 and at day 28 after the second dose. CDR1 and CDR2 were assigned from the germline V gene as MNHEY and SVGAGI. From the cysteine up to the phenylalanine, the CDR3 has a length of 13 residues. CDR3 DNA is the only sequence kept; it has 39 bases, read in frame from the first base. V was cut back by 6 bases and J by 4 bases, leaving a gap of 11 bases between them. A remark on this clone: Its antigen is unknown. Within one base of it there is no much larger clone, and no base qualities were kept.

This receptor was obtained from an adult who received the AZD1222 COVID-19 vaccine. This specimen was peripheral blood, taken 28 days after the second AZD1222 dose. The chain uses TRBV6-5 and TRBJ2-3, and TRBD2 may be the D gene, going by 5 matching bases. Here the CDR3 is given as CASRHRGADTQYF. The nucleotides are TGTGCCAGCAGACACCGGGGTGCAGATACGCAGTATTTT.